In this sample, the clone carrying this T cell receptor (beta chain) turned up a few times. Its matching antigen is unknown. The sample comes from a study of T-cell memory formation after mild COVID-19. The overall study: TCR clusters were largely donor specific. Study conclusions and caveats: There were some responding clones in pre-infection memory, which suggested that cross-reactive memory had joined. Day 37-peaking second-wave clones had unconfirmed SARS-CoV-2 specificity.

5'RACE, which relied on constant-segment primers, yielded TCR alpha and TCR beta cDNA libraries carrying sample barcodes and UMIs. MiXCR was run by TCRdb on the 5' RACE reads, yielding one entry per CDR3 protein. Of around 300,000 distinct CDR3 sequences in the sample, roughly an eighth were seen once. The length of the CDR3 is 16 residues. Per germline, CDR1 DFQATT and CDR2 SNEGSKA (reference sequence). V lost 5 bases, J lost 8 bases, and 13 bases stayed unmatched. Sequenced sample: PBMCs or a T cell subset sorted from them (not recorded which). This receptor was taken from a man aged 18 to 29 who had mild COVID-19 (a few samples of this study predate the infection). Cell type and time point are not known. The chain uses TRBV20-1 and TRBJ2-3; 13 positions agree with TRBD2. The CDR3 is CSAAPLRTSGGRTQYF. The CDR3 nucleotides are TGCAGTGCTGCCCCCTTGAGGACTAGCGGGGGACGTACGCAGTATTTT.